The 20 T cell receptor beta chains below all came from one sample that was sequenced in a study of T cell repertoires in cytomegalovirus infection. Their antigens remain unidentified. MiXCR was run by TCRdb on the reads, yielding one entry per CDR3 protein. The sample has 900,000 to 950,000 distinct CDR3 sequences, around 31% seen once. The material sequenced was cultured CD8+ T cells from PBMCs, taken from culture after CMV antigen stimulation. The source is a human donor in good health (CMV status not recorded). Some clones in this sample may be carry-over from other donors' samples.

This clonotype was counted between two and nine times. The chain links TRBV4-1 to TRBJ2-3, with 12 bases aligning to TRBD2. Germline V lookup: CDR1 MGHRA, CDR2 YSYEKL. V dropped 4 bases and J dropped 6; count of bases not matched to a gene: 8. The CDR3 is 16 amino acids. Here the CDR3 DNA reads TGCGCCAGCAGCCCGCGGACTAGCGGGATTCAGGATACGCAGTATTTT. Protein product: CASSPRTSGIQDTQYF.

J is TRBJ1-2 and V is TRBV27; 7 bases map to TRBD1. V was pared by 8 bases and J by 3 bases, with 0 bases of the junction left unmatched. CDR1 MNHEY and CDR2 SMNVEV come from the germline V gene (reference sequence). This CDR3 spans 11 amino acids. CDR3 DNA sequence: TGTGCCAGCCAGGGGGACTATGGCTACACCTTC. Its translation: CASQGDYGYTF.

The sample holds many counts of this clonotype. This chain links TRBV7-2 with TRBJ2-5; 12 nucleotides match TRBD1. CDR3 size: 18 residues. The V and J ends lost 1 base and 4 bases, in that order; junction bases with no gene match: 10. Germline values: CDR1 SGHTA, CDR2 FQGNSA. The CDR3 is CASSLVGTGGFIRETQYF. As DNA, the CDR3 is TGTGCCAGCAGCTTAGTGGGGACAGGGGGCTTTATCCGAGAGACCCAGTACTTC.

The chain employs TRBV11-2 and TRBJ1-3; D gene uncertain. Trimming pared 9 bases from V and 0 bases from J, leaving 12 bases between. From germline, CDR1 is SGHAT and CDR2 FQNNGV. The CDR3 is 14 amino acids. The CDR3 protein is CASWTESSGNTIYF. Written as DNA, the CDR3 is TGTGCCAGTTGGACGGAGAGCTCTGGAAACACCATATATTTT.

This clonotype occurred a few times. V is TRBV27 and J is TRBJ2-7, with D perhaps matching TRBD2 (6 bases). Germline CDR1 and CDR2: MNHEY and SMNVEV (reference sequence). Trimming removed 6 bases from V and 7 bases from J, with 22 bases in between. CDR3 size: 15 residues. The DNA for the CDR3 is TGTGCCAGCAGCCTACTTCAAGCGGGTTTGAGGGAGCAGTACTTC. Amino acid sequence: CASSLLQAGLREQYF.

V and J are TRBV27 and TRBJ2-1, with D perhaps TRBD2 (5 bases). The germline V gene has CDR1 MNHEY and CDR2 SMNVEV (reference sequence). This CDR3 comprises 15 residues. Trimming pared 0 bases from V and 8 bases from J, leaving 14 bases between. This CDR3 reads CASSLSASGWDEQFF. As DNA, the CDR3 is TGTGCCAGCAGTTTATCAGCGTCGGGGTGGGATGAGCAGTTCTTC.

This clonotype was observed a handful of times. Here the CDR3 DNA reads TGTGCCAGCGCCAGGGACTCTTCTTACAATGAGCAGTTCTTC. This translates into CASARDSSYNEQFF. The chain uses TRBV7-9 and TRBJ2-1; tentatively, D is TRBD2 (6 bases). Germline V gene data show CDR1 as SEHNR and CDR2 as FQNEAQ (reference sequence). This CDR3 region has 14 residues. V was cut by 8 bases and J by 4 bases, with 15 bases left in between.

DNA for the CDR3: TGTGCCAGCAGCTATGAGACACCCCAAGAGACCCAGTACTTC. Residues: CASSYETPQETQYF. This chain connects TRBV11-2 to TRBJ2-5; D not resolved. From germline, CDR1 is SGHAT and CDR2 FQNNGV. The CDR3 length is 14 residues. The V and J ends lost 4 bases and 1 base respectively, with 10 bases between them.

A few counts support this clonotype. The rearrangement joins TRBV11-1 to TRBJ2-3; TRBD2 matches at 8 bases. The CDR3 covers 15 residues. V lost 3 bases to trimming and J lost 2 bases; unmatched junction nucleotides: 4. Germline V lookup: CDR1 SGHAT, CDR2 FQDESV (reference sequence). The CDR3 coding sequence is TGTGCCAGCAGCTTCAGCGGGGGCAACACAGATACGCAGTATTTT. Translated, it gives CASSFSGGNTDTQYF.

As concerns this clonotype: A much bigger clone sits one base away, suggesting this may be a read error. The V gene is TRBV6-2 or TRBV6-3, the J gene TRBJ1-1; 7 positions match TRBD1. The ends lost 7 bases at V and 2 bases at J; junction bases unmatched: 10. From germline, CDR1 is MNHEY and CDR2 SVGEGT. The CDR3 extends over 15 amino acids. The chain's CDR3 is CASTPGQTLNTEAFF. CDR3 nucleotides: TGTGCCAGCACTCCGGGACAGACACTTAACACTGAAGCTTTCTTT.

The chain joins TRBV19 to TRBJ2-7, with 7 bases that match TRBD2. With 7 bases clipped from V and 4 bases from J, the junction kept 16 bases outside the gene matches. The CDR3 sequence is 16 residues long. Germline V gives CDR1 LNHDA, CDR2 SQIVND (reference sequence). The DNA for the CDR3 is TGTGCCAGTACCCCGGGGAGGGGCTGGGGCTTTTACGAGCAGTACTTC. Protein: CASTPGRGWGFYEQYF.

This clonotype was recorded many times. V and J are TRBV7-2 and TRBJ2-1; 9 nucleotides match TRBD2. The CDR3 loop spans 18 amino acids. Germline V lookup: CDR1 SGHTA, CDR2 FQGNSA. Losses at the gene ends were 1 base for V and 1 base for J; bases not matched to a gene: 8. The DNA of the CDR3 is TGTGCCAGCAGCTTAGTGGCGGGGGGGCATGTTTCCTACAATGAGCAGTTCTTC. Translated: CASSLVAGGHVSYNEQFF.

As DNA, the CDR3 is TGCAGTGCGTGGGACAGGCGATCGATTAACACTGAAGCTTTCTTT. Translation gives CSAWDRRSINTEAFF. The V and J genes are TRBV20-1 and TRBJ1-1, with TRBD1 matching 8 bases. V lost 6 bases and J lost 2; bases outside the gene matches: 11. The CDR3 is 15 amino acids. Germline V gene lookup returns CDR1 DFQATT and CDR2 SNEGSKA (reference sequence).

This clonotype was observed a handful of times. The rearrangement joins TRBV7-9 to TRBJ2-2; the match to TRBD2 covers 7 bases. V shed 5 bases and J 4 bases; nucleotides not matched to a gene: 10. CDR1 is SEHNR and CDR2 is FQNEAQ in the germline V gene (reference sequence). The CDR3 is made up of 16 amino acids. The CDR3 is CASSLGLVVSTGELFF. CDR3 DNA sequence: TGTGCCAGCAGCCTAGGACTAGTTGTAAGCACCGGGGAGCTGTTTTTT.

This clonotype was observed at least ten times. A junction end diverges from the germline sequence, so it may reflect a read error. V and J are TRBV7-6 and TRBJ2-1; 16 nucleotides agree with TRBD2. Germline V gene sequence: CDR1 SGHVS, CDR2 FNYEAQ. The length of the CDR3 is 15 residues. The chain's CDR3 is CASSRGTSGGDEQFF. The CDR3 nucleotides read TGTGCTAGCAGCCGGGGGACTAGCGGGGGGGATGAGCAGTTCTTC.

This clonotype was found many times. V gene TRBV7-2 combines with J gene TRBJ2-1; 9 bases are shared with TRBD1. V lost 5 bases to trimming and J lost 8 bases; unmatched junction nucleotides: 13. Germline CDR1 is SGHTA and CDR2 is FQGNSA. This CDR3 has 16 residues. The CDR3, as DNA: TGTGCCAGCAGCCAAACGCTTGGTACAGGGGGCCATGAGCAGTTCTTC. Amino acid sequence: CASSQTLGTGGHEQFF.

This clonotype was found many times. Here the CDR3 DNA reads TGTGCCAGCAGAGAACAGGGGGCGAACACCGGGGAGCTGTTTTTT. It encodes CASREQGANTGELFF. The J gene is TRBJ2-2, the V gene TRBV6-2 or TRBV6-3, with 8 nucleotides matching TRBD1. The length of the CDR3 is 15 residues. Per germline, CDR1 MNHEY and CDR2 SVGEGT. With 6 bases clipped from V and 0 bases from J, the junction kept 3 bases outside the gene matches.

The table lists this clonotype with a few counts. This rearrangement joins TRBV6-2 or TRBV6-3 to TRBJ1-2; D unresolved. Looked up from germline, CDR1 is MNHEY and CDR2 is SVGEGT. The CDR3 covers 16 residues. The V end lost 0 bases, the J end lost 1 base, and 12 bases lay between the germline ends. CDR3 coding DNA: TGTGCCAGCAGTTACTCGAAGTTGGACGGTAACTATGGCTACACCTTC. It is translated as CASSYSKLDGNYGYTF.

A few counts support this clonotype. The CDR3 DNA reads as TGTGCCACCAGTGATTCTGACAGATATTCTGGGGCCAACGTCCTGACTTTC. This codes for CATSDSDRYSGANVLTF. This chain links TRBV24-1 with TRBJ2-6, with D possibly TRBD1 on 5 matching bases. Germline CDR1 KGHDR, CDR2 SFDVKD. V lost 2 bases, J lost 1 base, and 11 bases lay in between. This CDR3 is built from 17 residues.

For this clonotype: A much larger clone is a single base away; this may be a read error. The V gene is TRBV7-6, the J gene TRBJ1-1; 7 bases are shared with TRBD1. The CDR3 length is 14 residues. Looked up from germline, CDR1 is SGHVS and CDR2 is FNYEAQ. Germline trimming cut 4 bases from V and 7 bases from J; bases unmatched to any gene: 9. The CDR3 is CASSSTGVWVEAFF. The CDR3 DNA sequence: TGTGCCAGCAGCTCTACAGGGGTTTGGGTTGAAGCTTTCTTT.